One TCR beta chain is described in this entry. These data originate in a study of blood T cell repertoires in COVID-19. For the study at large: Researchers got acute and convalescent COVID-19 samples from the United States, Italy and Spain. T cells, B-cell-depleted T cells, or PBMCs supplied cDNA or gDNA.

The CDR3 extends over 17 amino acids. The V and J ends lost 6 bases and 0 bases, in that order; junction bases with no gene match: 11. Germline CDR1 is SQVTM and CDR2 is ANQGSEA. Under the authors' procedure: Reference gene primers were amplified, and this amplification served to estimate nucleated cell counts. The assay was immunoSEQ multiplex PCR, and TCRdb's table has in-frame clones only and misses some. V, J and clone size are those of that table, while D and trimming were read from the DNA. The top ten hold around 25% of the sample, which has roughly 160,000 clones, roughly 90% seen once. The sequencing sample was made of peripheral blood. The rearrangement links TRBV29-1 to TRBJ1-3; 10 bases agree with TRBD1. The clonotype comes from a man aged 55 to 70 with acute or convalescent COVID-19. This CDR3 reads CSVRDRGGYNSGNTIYF. The CDR3 region has the DNA TGCAGCGTCCGGGACAGGGGCGGATACAACTCTGGAAACACCATATATTTT.